This TCR beta chain stems from a study of shared clonotypes between healthy human individuals. Across the whole study: Each donor contributed plates that comprised three CD4 naive, three CD4 memory, two CD8 naive and one CD8 memory. Study results and caveats: A handful of donors had around 5% of their naive CD4 clonotypes in common. Generation probabilities were higher for clonotypes shared across all four sorted-subset donors than for unshared ones.

Remarks on this clone: No antigen is known for it.

Method: immunoSEQ multiplex PCR; TCRdb's copy keeps in-frame clones and lacks some. The table includes under 1,100,000 clones, approximately 68% detected once. Trimming removed 8 bases from V and 5 bases from J, with 9 bases in between. Per germline, CDR1 MNHNS and CDR2 SASEGT. The CDR3 spans 11 residues. Each sample came from a Caucasian adult donor living in Nashville, Tennessee. The rearrangement links TRBV6-1 to TRBJ2-5; D not resolved. The sample was memory CD4+ T cells sorted from blood. Subset specified: CD45RA-negative fraction. This TCR was sampled from a man aged 18-30 years in good health. In DNA, the CDR3 is TGTGCCAGCCAGGTGGAGGAGACCCAGTACTTC. Protein sequence: CASQVEETQYF.